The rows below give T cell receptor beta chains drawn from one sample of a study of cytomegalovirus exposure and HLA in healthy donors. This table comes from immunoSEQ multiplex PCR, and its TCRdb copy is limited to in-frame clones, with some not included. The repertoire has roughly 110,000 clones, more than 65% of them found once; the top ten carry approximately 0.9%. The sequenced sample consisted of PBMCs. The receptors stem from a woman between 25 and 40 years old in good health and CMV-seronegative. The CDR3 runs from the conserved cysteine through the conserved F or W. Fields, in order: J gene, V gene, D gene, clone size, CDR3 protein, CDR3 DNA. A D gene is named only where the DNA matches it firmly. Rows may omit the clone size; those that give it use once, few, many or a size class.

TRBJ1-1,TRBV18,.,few,CASSPQTGENTEAFF,TGTGCCAGCTCACCCCAAACCGGGGAGAACACTGAAGCTTTCTTT
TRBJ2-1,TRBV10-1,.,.,CASSESKAANNEQFF,TGCGCCAGCAGTGAGTCGAAAGCAGCGAACAATGAGCAGTTCTTC
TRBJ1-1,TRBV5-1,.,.,CASSLSGGGTEAFF,TGCGCCAGCAGCTTGTCTGGGGGAGGCACTGAAGCTTTCTTT
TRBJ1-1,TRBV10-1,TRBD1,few,CASSLDRGRTEAFF,TGCGCCAGCAGCCTGGACAGGGGGCGAACTGAAGCTTTCTTT
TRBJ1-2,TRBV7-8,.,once,CASSLNRESGGYTF,TGTGCCAGCAGCTTAAACAGGGAGTCAGGAGGCTACACCTTC
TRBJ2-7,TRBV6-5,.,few,CASSYSKSGPYEQYF,TGTGCCAGCAGTTACTCGAAGAGCGGTCCCTACGAGCAGTACTTC
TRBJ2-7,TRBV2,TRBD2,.,CASSLGTSVPGYF,TGTGCCAGCAGCCTTGGGACTAGCGTCCCGGGGTACTTC
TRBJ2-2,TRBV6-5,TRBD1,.,CATGQGRNTGELFF,TGTGCCACCGGACAGGGCCGGAACACCGGGGAGCTGTTTTTT
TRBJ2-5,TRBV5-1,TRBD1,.,CASSPQGQPQETQYF,TGCGCCAGCAGCCCCCAGGGACAGCCACAAGAGACCCAGTACTTC
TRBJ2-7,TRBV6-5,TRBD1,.,CATHATGSSYEQYF,TGTGCCACCCACGCGACAGGGTCCTCCTACGAGCAGTACTTC
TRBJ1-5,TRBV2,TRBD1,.,CASSVQGGGNQPQHF,TGTGCCAGCAGTGTACAGGGGGGAGGCAATCAGCCCCAGCATTTT
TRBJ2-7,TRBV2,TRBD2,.,CASRAGLAGVLEQYF,TGTGCCAGCAGGGCGGGACTAGCGGGAGTCCTCGAGCAGTACTTC
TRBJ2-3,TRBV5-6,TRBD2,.,CASSSSGTQHTQYF,TGTGCCAGCAGCTCCAGCGGGACCCAACATACGCAGTATTTT
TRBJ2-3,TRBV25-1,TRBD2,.,CASSDPTSGVGNTQYF,TGTGCCAGCAGTGACCCCACCAGCGGGGTAGGAAATACGCAGTATTTT
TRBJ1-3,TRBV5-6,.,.,CASSLRQASGNTIYF,TGTGCCAGCAGCTTGCGCCAGGCCTCTGGAAACACCATATATTTT
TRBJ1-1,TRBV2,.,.,CASRSGENTEAFF,TGTGCCAGCAGGTCGGGGGAGAACACTGAAGCTTTCTTT
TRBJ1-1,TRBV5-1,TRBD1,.,CASRSDRGPEAFF,TGCGCCAGCAGATCCGACAGGGGCCCTGAAGCTTTCTTT
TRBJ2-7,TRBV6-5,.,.,CASSSSSSGIYEQYF,TGTGCCAGCAGTTCCAGTTCCAGCGGAATCTACGAGCAGTACTTC
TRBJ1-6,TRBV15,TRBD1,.,CATRGQKQSPLHF,TGTGCCACCCGGGGACAGAAGCAGTCACCCCTCCACTTT
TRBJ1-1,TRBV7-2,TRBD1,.,CASSLLLQGAEAFF,TGTGCCAGCAGCTTATTGTTACAGGGGGCTGAAGCTTTCTTT
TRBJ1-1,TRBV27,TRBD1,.,CASSLQGATEAFF,TGTGCCAGCAGTTTACAGGGGGCCACTGAAGCTTTCTTT
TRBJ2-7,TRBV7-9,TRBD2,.,CASMVSGGLSYEQYF,TGTGCCAGCATGGTTAGCGGGGGGCTCTCCTACGAGCAGTACTTC
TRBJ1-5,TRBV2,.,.,CASSGTVDHQPQHF,TGTGCCAGCAGTGGGACAGTAGATCATCAGCCCCAGCATTTT
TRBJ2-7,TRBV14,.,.,CASSLLSSYEQYF,TGTGCCAGCAGCCTCCTGAGCTCCTACGAGCAGTACTTC
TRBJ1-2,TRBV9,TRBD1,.,CASSVRDRYGYGYTF,TGTGCCAGCAGCGTCCGGGACAGGTATGGCTATGGCTACACCTTC
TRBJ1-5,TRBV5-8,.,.,CASSSISKYSLNQPQHF,TGTGCCAGCAGCTCCATCAGTAAATACAGTCTCAATCAGCCCCAGCATTTT
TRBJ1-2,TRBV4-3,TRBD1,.,CASSHYGQGSYGYTF,TGCGCCAGCAGCCATTACGGACAGGGGAGTTATGGCTACACCTTC
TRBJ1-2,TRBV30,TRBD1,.,CAGDLLRQGSVGDGYTF,TGTGCCGGTGACCTACTGAGACAGGGGTCGGTCGGAGATGGCTACACCTTC
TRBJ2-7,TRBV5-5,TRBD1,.,CASSNRTGGSYEQYF,TGTGCCAGCAGCAATCGGACAGGGGGCTCCTACGAGCAGTACTTC
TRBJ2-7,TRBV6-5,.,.,CALGDSYEQYF,TGTGCACTCGGGGACTCCTACGAGCAGTACTTC
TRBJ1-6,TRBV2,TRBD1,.,CASTEQDRANSPLHF,TGTGCCAGCACAGAACAAGACAGGGCAAATTCACCCCTCCACTTT
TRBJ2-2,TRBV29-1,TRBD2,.,CSVTPPGGGTGELFF,TGCAGCGTTACCCCCCCGGGAGGGGGCACCGGGGAGCTGTTTTTT
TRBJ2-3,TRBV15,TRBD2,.,CATRRGTSGLTSTDTQYF,TGTGCCACCAGGCGGGGGACTAGCGGACTGACGAGCACAGATACGCAGTATTTT
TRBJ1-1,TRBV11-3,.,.,CASSLDRTEAFF,TGTGCCAGCAGTCTCGACAGGACTGAAGCTTTCTTT
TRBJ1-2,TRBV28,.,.,CASSSSRIYGYTF,.
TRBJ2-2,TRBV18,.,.,CASSPGMRDTGELFF,TGTGCCAGCTCACCCGGAATGCGGGACACCGGGGAGCTGTTTTTT
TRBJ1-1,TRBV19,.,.,CASSIDVRGSEAFF,TGTGCCAGTAGTATAGATGTCCGGGGGAGTGAAGCTTTCTTT
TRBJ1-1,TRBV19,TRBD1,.,CASSRHRDRGANTEAFF,TGTGCCAGTAGTAGGCACCGGGACAGGGGGGCGAACACTGAAGCTTTCTTT
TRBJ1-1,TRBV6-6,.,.,CASSWGLQGLNTEAFF,TGTGCCAGCAGTTGGGGATTACAGGGCTTGAACACTGAAGCTTTCTTT
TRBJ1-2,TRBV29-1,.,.,CSVVLGQGIYGYTF,TGCAGCGTTGTTTTGGGGCAGGGGATCTATGGCTACACCTTC
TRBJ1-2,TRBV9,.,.,CASSVAPDSNYGYTF,TGTGCCAGCAGCGTAGCTCCAGACAGTAACTATGGCTACACCTTC
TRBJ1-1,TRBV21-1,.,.,CASSKVRDRGLTTEAFF,TGTGCCAGCAGCAAAGTGCGGGACAGGGGGCTTACCACTGAAGCTTTCTTT
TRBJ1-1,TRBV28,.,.,CASRRIEAFF,TGTGCCAGCAGGAGAATTGAAGCTTTCTTT
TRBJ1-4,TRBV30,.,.,CAWSNPSGEKLFF,TGTGCCTGGAGTAACCCCTCAGGTGAAAAACTGTTTTTT